A single sample gave rise to the 5 T cell receptor beta chains below, sequenced in a study of blood T cell repertoires in COVID-19. TCRdb's table, derived via immunoSEQ multiplex PCR, lists solely in-frame clones and lacks some. There are roughly 380,000 clones in the sample; 85% occur only once, and 3% to 4.5% lies in the top ten. Specimen: peripheral blood. These receptor sequences come from a woman younger than 30 with acute or convalescent COVID-19.

V and J are TRBV6-1 and TRBJ2-1; 11 nucleotides align to TRBD2. CDR1 and CDR2 from the germline V gene are MNHNS and SASEGT. With 3 bases clipped from V and 12 bases from J, the junction kept 7 bases outside the gene matches. The CDR3 consists of 14 residues. This CDR3 reads CASSDQLAGEGQFF. DNA of the CDR3: TGTGCCAGCAGTGATCAACTAGCGGGAGAGGGGCAGTTCTTC.

The chain employs TRBV28 and TRBJ2-1, with a tentative D call TRBD2 (5 bases). CDR3 length equals 12 residues. Germline CDR1 is MDHEN and CDR2 is SYDVKM. Deletions cut 3 bases from V and 8 bases from J, with 8 bases between. CDR3 amino acids: CASSFLAYEQFF. The CDR3 DNA is TGTGCCAGCAGTTTTCTAGCATATGAGCAGTTCTTC.

The V call is TRBV4-2, the J call TRBJ1-4; D remains ambiguous. Trimming took 4 bases from V and 5 from J, leaving 20 bases between them. The germline CDR1 and CDR2 sequences are LGHNA and YNFKEQ. This CDR3 region has 17 residues. CDR3 sequence: CASSPRSREGGNEKLFF. DNA for the CDR3: TGTGCCAGCAGCCCCCGGTCGAGGGAAGGAGGGAATGAAAAACTGTTTTTT.

CDR3 region: CASSLQGAEDYGYTF. The CDR3 DNA is TGTGCCAGCAGTTTACAGGGGGCGGAGGACTATGGCTACACCTTC. The V call is TRBV28, the J call TRBJ1-2, with TRBD1 matching over 8 bases. Germline V gene sequence: CDR1 MDHEN, CDR2 SYDVKM. The CDR3 length is 15 residues. Trimming removed 2 bases from V and 3 bases from J; junction bases left unmatched: 5.

This chain links TRBV6-5 with TRBJ1-2, with 8 nucleotides matching TRBD1. The CDR3 totals 14 residues. CDR1 is MNHEY and CDR2 is SVGAGI in the germline V gene. The trim removed 5 bases at V and 5 bases at J, leaving 7 bases unmatched. The CDR3, as DNA: TGTGCCAGCAGTCTCCGGACAGGGCAGTATGGCTACACCTTC. Translation gives CASSLRTGQYGYTF.